This TCR beta chain comes out of a study of T cells in women clearing cervical HPV infection. Study as a whole: Case blood was drawn when the lesion was first found; control blood after infection became undetectable. Case blood was drawn a median approximately five months after lesion detection. Study outcomes and limitations: Effector/memory and HPV-specific T cells were not isolated, and association timing is unknown. CIN3+ cases had significantly higher TCR repertoire richness than controls, but evenness did not differ.

Method: immunoSEQ multiplex PCR; TCRdb's copy keeps in-frame clones and lacks some. Recorded for this sample: roughly 30,000 clones. Worth noting for this clone: As yet, its antigen is unknown. The missing CDR3 end, 3 residues past where the read stops, is filled in from the germline J gene.

J gave up 7 bases and V 5 bases, and 5 bases lay outside the gene matches. From germline, CDR1 is SEHNR and CDR2 FQNEAQ (reference sequence). The CDR3 is 13 residues long. Specimen: blood buffy coat. The chain is built from TRBV7-9 and TRBJ2-1, with 7 positions matching TRBD1. This TCR was recovered from a woman between 18 and 70 years old with a cervical HPV16 infection that either progressed to CIN3+ or cleared (not recorded which). This chain's CDR3 is CASSGDSWNEQFF. The covered CDR3 bases are TGTGCCAGCAGCGGGGACAGTTGGAATGAG.